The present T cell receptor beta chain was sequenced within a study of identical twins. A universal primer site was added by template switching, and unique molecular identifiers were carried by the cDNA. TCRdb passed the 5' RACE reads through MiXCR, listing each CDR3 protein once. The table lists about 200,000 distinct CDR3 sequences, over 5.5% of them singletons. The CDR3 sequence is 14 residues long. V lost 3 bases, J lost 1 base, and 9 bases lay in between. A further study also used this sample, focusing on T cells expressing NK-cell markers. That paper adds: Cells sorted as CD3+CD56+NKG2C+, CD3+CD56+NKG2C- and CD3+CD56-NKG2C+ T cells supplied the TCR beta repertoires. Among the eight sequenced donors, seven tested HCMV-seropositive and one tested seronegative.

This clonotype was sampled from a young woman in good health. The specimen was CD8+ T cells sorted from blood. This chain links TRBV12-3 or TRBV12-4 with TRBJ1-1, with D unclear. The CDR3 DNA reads TGTGCCAGCAGTTTTTCGGCCCGGAACACTGAAGCTTTCTTT. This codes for CASSFSARNTEAFF.